These 15 T cell receptor beta chains were sequenced from one sample in a study of blood T cell repertoires in COVID-19 (TCRdb year 2020). The library was produced with the immunoSEQ multiplex PCR assay. TCRdb limited this immuneACCESS table to in-frame rearrangements with V and J called. A share of clones is missing; checked studies link under half to unresolved V genes, and the rest is unexplained. The sample table holds about 200,000 clones, of which 70% to 90% were seen once. The top ten clonotypes cover around 1.3% of the sample. The sequenced material came from PBMCs or T cells enriched from blood (not recorded which). The receptors come from a man younger than 40 who had recovered from COVID-19.

V usage is TRBV27 and J usage is TRBJ1-3; D is possibly TRBD1 (5 bases). Trimming took off 3 bases at V and 1 base at J, with 10 bases between the two ends. Germline V gene lookup returns CDR1 MNHEY and CDR2 SMNVEV (reference sequence). The CDR3 sequence is 15 residues long. CDR3 in DNA: TGTGCCAGCAGTTTGGGGCGACCTTCTGGAAACACCATATATTTT. Translation: CASSLGRPSGNTIYF.

The V call is TRBV6-2 or TRBV6-3, the J call TRBJ2-2; 13 nucleotides agree with TRBD2. V shed 6 bases and J 7 bases; nucleotides not matched to a gene: 11. CDR3 length equals 17 residues. The germline V gene encodes CDR1 MNHEY and CDR2 SVGEGT. The CDR3 is CASSPVWTSGRDGELFF. The CDR3 coding sequence is TGTGCCAGCAGCCCTGTCTGGACTAGCGGGAGAGACGGGGAGCTGTTTTTT.

This clone was counted a single time. The rearrangement links TRBV10-1 to TRBJ1-5; D is ambiguous. The CDR3 totals 14 residues. Trimming cost V 0 bases and J 5 bases, with 8 bases left between them. CDR1 is WNHNN, CDR2 SYGVQD, per germline (reference sequence). The CDR3 reads CASSESSRDQPQHF. Here the CDR3 DNA reads TGCGCCAGCAGTGAGTCTAGCCGGGATCAGCCCCAGCATTTT.

The chain has TRBV5-1 and TRBJ1-4; no clear D. Trimming removed 6 bases from V and 4 bases from J, with 16 bases in between. The germline V gene encodes CDR1 SGHRS and CDR2 YFSETQ. The CDR3 is 15 amino acids. This CDR3 reads CASNVGGSNNEKLFF. In DNA, the CDR3 is TGCGCCAGCAATGTTGGAGGTTCAAATAATGAAAAACTGTTTTTT. Drawing the rest from reference TRBV5-1 and TRBJ1-4, the complete variable domain is KAGVTQTPRYLIKTRGQQVTLSCSPISGHRSVSWYQQTPGQGLQFLFEYFSETQRNKGNFPGRFSGRQFSNSRSEMNVSTLELGDSALYLCASNVGGSNNEKLFFGSGTQLSVL.

The chain has TRBV6-4 and TRBJ2-6, with D possibly matching TRBD1 (6 bases). Germline loops: CDR1 MRHNA, CDR2 SNTAGT. The CDR3 is 13 amino acids. Trimming cost V 3 bases and J 7 bases, with 7 bases left between them. The CDR3 DNA is TGTGCCAGCAGTGAAGGGACAGCCAACGTCCTGACTTTC. Residues: CASSEGTANVLTF.

This clone showed up just a few times. The chain couples TRBV30 to TRBJ2-2; 7 bases line up with TRBD1. The CDR3 extends over 13 amino acids. Germline trimming cut 7 bases from V and 7 bases from J; bases unmatched to any gene: 9. Germline lookup yields CDR1 GTSNPN and CDR2 SVGIG (reference sequence). The CDR3 DNA is TGTGCCTACCGGACAGGAACTTTCGGGGAGCTGTTTTTT. It encodes CAYRTGTFGELFF.

This clone occurred once. This chain uses TRBV7-2 with TRBJ2-1, with D perhaps matching TRBD2 (5 bases). Germline CDR1 reads SGHTA; CDR2 reads FQGNSA. The CDR3 covers 13 residues. The V gene lost 0 bases and the J gene lost 9 bases, with 9 bases spanning the gap. The CDR3 protein is CASSLARGAEQFF. For the CDR3, the DNA is TGTGCCAGCAGCTTAGCCCGGGGAGCTGAGCAGTTCTTC.

The rearrangement joins TRBV6-2 or TRBV6-3 to TRBJ2-1; D is possibly TRBD2 (6 bases). This CDR3 spans 15 amino acids. CDR1 MNHEY and CDR2 SVGEGT come from the germline V gene. The V end lost 3 bases, the J end lost 5 bases, and 14 bases lay between the germline ends. CDR3 DNA sequence: TGTGCCAGCAGTTATCGTCTAGCGCTGAACAATGAGCAGTTCTTC. This gives the protein CASSYRLALNNEQFF.

This clone was observed once. The chain is built from TRBV2 and TRBJ2-7; D is perhaps TRBD1 (6 bases). The CDR3 totals 14 residues. The germline V and J ends were trimmed by 6 bases and 3 bases, with 15 bases remaining between them. Germline assignment: CDR1 SNHLY and CDR2 FYNNEI. The CDR3 bases are TGTGCCAGCAGACACAGGGTTTTGAACTACGAGCAGTACTTC. Translated, it gives CASRHRVLNYEQYF. The full variable domain, its missing parts supplied by reference TRBV2 and TRBJ2-7, is EPEVTQTPSHQVTQMGQEVILRCVPISNHLYFYWYRQILGQKVEFLVSFYNNEISEKSEIFDDQFSVERPDGSNFTLKIRSTKLEDSAMYFCASRHRVLNYEQYFGPGTRLTVT.

This clone was recorded only once. The chain employs TRBV29-1 and TRBJ2-3; the D gene is possibly TRBD1 (6 bases). Trimming left V 6 bases short and J 0 bases short, with 10 bases between. The CDR3 covers 13 residues. The germline V gene has CDR1 SQVTM and CDR2 ANQGSEA. The CDR3 loop reads CSVRTDSTDTQYF. DNA for the CDR3: TGCAGCGTCCGGACAGATAGCACAGATACGCAGTATTTT.

This chain connects TRBV6-5 to TRBJ1-4; D remains ambiguous. The V gene's germline CDR1 is MNHEY and CDR2 SVGAGI. Trimming took 5 bases from V and 8 from J, leaving 18 bases between them. CDR3 length: 15 amino acids. The CDR3: CASSNPGVAEEKLFF. CDR3 nucleotide sequence: TGTGCCAGCAGTAACCCTGGTGTAGCAGAAGAAAAACTGTTTTTT.

J is TRBJ2-2 and V is TRBV7-9, with a weak D call TRBD2 (6 bases). Looked up from germline, CDR1 is SEHNR and CDR2 is FQNEAQ (reference sequence). Between the trimmed V and J ends, which lost 6 bases and 1 base, there was a span of 9 bases. The CDR3 spans 14 residues. CDR3 coding DNA: TGTGCCAGCAGAGGACTAATGAACACCGGGGAGCTGTTTTTT. It codes for CASRGLMNTGELFF.

The gene calls are TRBV7-9 and TRBJ2-7; a possible D gene is TRBD2 (5 bases). There are 13 residues in the CDR3. Per the germline V gene, CDR1 is SEHNR and CDR2 is FQNEAQ (reference sequence). The V gene lost 2 bases and the J gene lost 4 bases, with 9 bases spanning the gap. The CDR3 DNA reads TGTGCCAGCAGCTTATATCGCGGGTACGAGCAGTACTTC. Protein product: CASSLYRGYEQYF.

This clone was counted once. This chain connects TRBV13 to TRBJ1-4; no definite D call. Germline values: CDR1 PRHDT, CDR2 FYEKMQ (reference sequence). The V gene lost 0 bases and the J gene lost 5 bases, with 10 bases spanning the gap. This CDR3 comprises 15 residues. CDR3: CASSLGHTSNEKLFF. In DNA, the CDR3 is TGTGCCAGCAGCTTAGGCCACACGTCCAATGAAAAACTGTTTTTT. The variable domain in full, completed from reference TRBV13 and TRBJ1-4, reads AAGVIQSPRHLIKEKRETATLKCYPIPRHDTVYWYQQGPGQDPQFLISFYEKMQSDKGSIPDRFSAQQFSDYHSELNMSSLELGDSALYFCASSLGHTSNEKLFFGSGTQLSVL.

The chain couples TRBV2 to TRBJ2-4; TRBD2 aligns across 8 bases. Losses at the gene ends were 7 bases for V and 5 bases for J; bases not matched to a gene: 4. CDR3 length: 13 residues. Looked up from germline, CDR1 is SNHLY and CDR2 is FYNNEI. CDR3 sequence reads: CASNPGLENIQYF. The DNA for the CDR3 is TGTGCCAGCAACCCGGGACTAGAAAACATTCAGTACTTC.